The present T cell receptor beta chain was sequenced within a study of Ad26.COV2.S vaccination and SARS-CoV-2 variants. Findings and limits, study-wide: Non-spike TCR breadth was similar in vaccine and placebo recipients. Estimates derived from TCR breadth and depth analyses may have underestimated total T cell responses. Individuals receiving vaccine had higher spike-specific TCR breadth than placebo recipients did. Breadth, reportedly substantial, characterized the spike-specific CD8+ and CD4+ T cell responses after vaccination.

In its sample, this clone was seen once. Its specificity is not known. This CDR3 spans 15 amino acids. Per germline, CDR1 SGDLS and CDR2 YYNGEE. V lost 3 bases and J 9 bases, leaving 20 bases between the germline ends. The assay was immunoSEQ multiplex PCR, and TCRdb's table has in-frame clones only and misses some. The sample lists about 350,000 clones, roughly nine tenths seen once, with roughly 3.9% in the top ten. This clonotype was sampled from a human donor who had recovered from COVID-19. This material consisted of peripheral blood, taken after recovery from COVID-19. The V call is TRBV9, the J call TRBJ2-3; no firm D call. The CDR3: CASSANPQPTRTQYF. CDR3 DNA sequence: TGTGCCAGCAGCGCCAACCCACAACCGACGAGGACGCAGTATTTT.